This TCR beta chain was sequenced in a study of blood T cell repertoires in COVID-19. Only in-frame clones appear in the TCRdb table, and some are missing; sequencing was by immunoSEQ multiplex PCR. The profile covers about 250,000 clones, with approximately 80% appearing a single time and 4.9% taken by the ten largest. This clone was counted between two and nine times. The J segment lost 4 bases and the V segment lost 4 bases, leaving 3 bases of the junction unmatched. Germline V gene data show CDR1 as SGHRS and CDR2 as YFSETQ. The CDR3 is 13 residues long. The J gene is TRBJ1-2, the V gene TRBV5-1; TRBD1 matches 8 bases. Sequencing used peripheral blood. This receptor was identified in a woman older than 75 with active or convalescent COVID-19. CDR3 loop: CASSHDRGYGYTF. The CDR3 nucleotides are TGCGCCAGCAGCCACGACAGGGGCTATGGCTACACCTTC.